This is a list of T cell receptor beta chains from one sample in a study of vaccination and CD4 T cells after COVID-19. The antigens these receptors bind are not known. A single record per CDR3 protein comes from TCRdb applying MiXCR to the PCR reads. The sample includes roughly 20,000 distinct CDR3 sequences, 35% to 50% seen only once; the top ten take 5.5% to 8.5%. Sequenced material: CD4+ T cells from blood, cultured in vitro, taken after SARS-CoV-2 vaccination. The receptor source for this set is a human donor who had recovered from COVID-19. The CDR3 runs from the conserved cysteine through the conserved F or W. The D gene is left open where the match is weak. Expanded clones get a size class; other rows say once, few or many, or leave the size out.

d_gene: .; j_gene: TRBJ2-7; v_gene: TRBV27; abundance: .; CDR3nt: TGTGCCAGCAGTCCCTTTCCCCCAGGAGGAGTCTCCTACGAGCAGTACTTC; CDR3aa: CASSPFPPGGVSYEQYF
d_gene: TRBD2; j_gene: TRBJ2-2; v_gene: TRBV7-3; abundance: .; CDR3nt: TGTGCCAGCAGCCAAGGACTAGCGGGAGGCACCGGGGAGCTGTTTTTT; CDR3aa: CASSQGLAGGTGELFF
d_gene: TRBD1; j_gene: TRBJ2-1; v_gene: TRBV7-3; abundance: .; CDR3nt: TGTGCCAGCAGCCTCGCCGGGACAGGTCTACGGGATGAGCAGTTCTTC; CDR3aa: CASSLAGTGLRDEQFF
d_gene: TRBD2; j_gene: TRBJ2-1; v_gene: TRBV14; abundance: .; CDR3nt: TGTGCCAGCAGCCGAGGATGGGCCGGGGGGTACAATGAGCAGTTCTTC; CDR3aa: CASSRGWAGGYNEQFF
d_gene: .; j_gene: TRBJ1-1; v_gene: TRBV7-9; abundance: .; CDR3nt: TGTGCCAGCAGCTTAGAGGTGGGACCGAACACTGAAGCTTTCTTT; CDR3aa: CASSLEVGPNTEAFF
d_gene: .; j_gene: TRBJ2-5; v_gene: TRBV7-2; abundance: .; CDR3nt: TGTGCCAGCAGCTTAGTGTATGCGCAAGAGACCCAGTACTTC; CDR3aa: CASSLVYAQETQYF
d_gene: TRBD2; j_gene: TRBJ2-5; v_gene: TRBV18; abundance: .; CDR3nt: TGTGCCAGCTCACCACAGCGGGGGACTAAAGAGACCCAGTACTTC; CDR3aa: CASSPQRGTKETQYF
d_gene: .; j_gene: TRBJ1-6; v_gene: TRBV20-1; abundance: few; CDR3nt: TGCAGTGCCGACGCCTCTCCGGGACACCAAAATTCACCCCTCCACTTT; CDR3aa: CSADASPGHQNSPLHF
d_gene: TRBD1; j_gene: TRBJ1-1; v_gene: TRBV19; abundance: .; CDR3nt: TGTGCCAGTAGTATACCTACAGGGGGCGCAGGGGATACTGAAGCTTTCTTT; CDR3aa: CASSIPTGGAGDTEAFF
d_gene: .; j_gene: TRBJ1-1; v_gene: TRBV7-2; abundance: .; CDR3nt: TGTGCCAGCAGCCGGACGGCAGGGAACACTGAAGCTTTCTTT; CDR3aa: CASSRTAGNTEAFF
d_gene: TRBD1; j_gene: TRBJ1-5; v_gene: TRBV19; abundance: .; CDR3nt: TGTGCCAGTAGCTTGACAGGGGAAGGAAATCAGCCCCAGCATTTT; CDR3aa: CASSLTGEGNQPQHF
d_gene: TRBD2; j_gene: TRBJ2-5; v_gene: TRBV18; abundance: .; CDR3nt: TGTGCCAGCTCACCACCGACTAGCGGGGGCCAAGAGACCCAGTACTTC; CDR3aa: CASSPPTSGGQETQYF
d_gene: TRBD1; j_gene: TRBJ2-1; v_gene: TRBV7-9; abundance: .; CDR3nt: TGTGCCAGCAGCCCGGGACAGGGCCCCAATGAGCAGTTCTTC; CDR3aa: CASSPGQGPNEQFF
d_gene: .; j_gene: TRBJ2-7; v_gene: TRBV15; abundance: .; CDR3nt: TGTGCCACCAGCAGAGGGGCGGGACTCTCCTACGAGCAGTACTTC; CDR3aa: CATSRGAGLSYEQYF
d_gene: TRBD2; j_gene: TRBJ2-3; v_gene: TRBV15; abundance: .; CDR3nt: TGTGCCACCAGTACGGGACTAGCGGGGAAGTCAGATACGCAGTATTTT; CDR3aa: CATSTGLAGKSDTQYF
d_gene: .; j_gene: TRBJ1-3; v_gene: TRBV5-4; abundance: .; CDR3nt: TGTGCCAGCAGCACGGGGAGCTCTGGAAACACCATATATTTT; CDR3aa: CASSTGSSGNTIYF
d_gene: .; j_gene: TRBJ1-4; v_gene: TRBV20-1; abundance: .; CDR3nt: TGCAGTGCTAGAGATCCCAGGAGCGGTGAAAAACTGTTTTTT; CDR3aa: CSARDPRSGEKLFF
d_gene: TRBD2; j_gene: TRBJ2-5; v_gene: TRBV6-2/TRBV6-3; abundance: .; CDR3nt: TGTGCCAGCAGGGGACTAGCCGTAAAGAAAGAGACCCAGTACTTC; CDR3aa: CASRGLAVKKETQYF
d_gene: TRBD2; j_gene: TRBJ2-7; v_gene: TRBV12-3/TRBV12-4; abundance: once; CDR3nt: TGTGCCAGCAGTTCCAGGACTAGCGGGAGAACTAACGAGCAGTACTTC; CDR3aa: CASSSRTSGRTNEQYF
d_gene: TRBD2; j_gene: TRBJ2-3; v_gene: TRBV20-1; abundance: .; CDR3nt: TGCAGTGCTAACGGCAGCCCGGGGGGGAGTAGCACAGATACGCAGTATTTT; CDR3aa: CSANGSPGGSSTDTQYF
d_gene: .; j_gene: TRBJ1-5; v_gene: TRBV7-9; abundance: .; CDR3nt: TGTGCCAGCAGCCAGGGTGCCCTTCAGCCCCAGCATTTT; CDR3aa: CASSQGALQPQHF
d_gene: TRBD1; j_gene: TRBJ2-7; v_gene: TRBV28; abundance: .; CDR3nt: TGTGCCAGCAGTTCGCGGACAGGGGGCATTTACGAGCAGTACTTC; CDR3aa: CASSSRTGGIYEQYF
d_gene: .; j_gene: TRBJ2-7; v_gene: TRBV6-1; abundance: .; CDR3nt: TGTGCCAGCAGTCTCAGTCTCGAGCAGTACTTC; CDR3aa: CASSLSLEQYF
d_gene: TRBD1; j_gene: TRBJ2-5; v_gene: TRBV6-1; abundance: .; CDR3nt: TGTGCCAGCAGCCAAACACAGGGGGCCAGAGAGACCCAGTACTTC; CDR3aa: CASSQTQGARETQYF
d_gene: .; j_gene: TRBJ2-3; v_gene: TRBV15; abundance: .; CDR3nt: TGTGCCACCAGCAGATTAGGAGATACGCAGTATTTT; CDR3aa: CATSRLGDTQYF
d_gene: .; j_gene: TRBJ2-5; v_gene: TRBV20-1; abundance: .; CDR3nt: TGCAGTGTTCGGACAGTCCAAGAGACCCAGTACTTC; CDR3aa: CSVRTVQETQYF
d_gene: TRBD1; j_gene: TRBJ1-5; v_gene: TRBV6-1; abundance: medium-sized; CDR3nt: TGTGCCAGCAGCGACGACAGGGGACGAAATCAGCCCCAGCATTTT; CDR3aa: CASSDDRGRNQPQHF
d_gene: TRBD1; j_gene: TRBJ2-7; v_gene: TRBV20-1; abundance: few; CDR3nt: TGCAGTGCTACGGGACAGGGCTACGAGCAGTACTTC; CDR3aa: CSATGQGYEQYF
d_gene: .; j_gene: TRBJ2-7; v_gene: TRBV5-1; abundance: few; CDR3nt: TGCGCCAGCGCCTTGACGGGACTTACCTACGAGCAGTACTTC; CDR3aa: CASALTGLTYEQYF
d_gene: .; j_gene: TRBJ1-1; v_gene: TRBV4-1; abundance: .; CDR3nt: TGCGCCAGCAGCCAAGAGGGTCAGATCCGGGGCACTGAAGCTTTCTTT; CDR3aa: CASSQEGQIRGTEAFF
d_gene: TRBD2; j_gene: TRBJ2-5; v_gene: TRBV20-1; abundance: .; CDR3nt: TGCAGTGCTCCCCCCTACCTGGGACTAGGAGAGACCCAGTACTTC; CDR3aa: CSAPPYLGLGETQYF
d_gene: .; j_gene: TRBJ1-5; v_gene: TRBV27; abundance: .; CDR3nt: TGTGCCAGCAGTTCTGCGCCCGGGGGGCCCCAGCATTTT; CDR3aa: CASSSAPGGPQHF
d_gene: .; j_gene: TRBJ1-1; v_gene: TRBV7-8; abundance: .; CDR3nt: TGTGCCAGCAGCTTGAGCACTGAAACTTTCTTT; CDR3aa: CASSLSTETFF
d_gene: TRBD1; j_gene: TRBJ1-5; v_gene: TRBV7-2; abundance: .; CDR3nt: TGTGCCAGCAGCCAAGATATAACAGGGGCCCAGCCCCAGCATTTT; CDR3aa: CASSQDITGAQPQHF
d_gene: TRBD1; j_gene: TRBJ1-6; v_gene: TRBV19; abundance: .; CDR3nt: TGTGCCAGTAGTATGGAGACAGGGGGCAATTCACCCCTCCACTTT; CDR3aa: CASSMETGGNSPLHF
d_gene: .; j_gene: TRBJ1-2; v_gene: TRBV4-2; abundance: .; CDR3nt: TGTGCCAGCAGCCAAGATAGGGGGACTAACTATGGCTACACCTTC; CDR3aa: CASSQDRGTNYGYTF
d_gene: TRBD1; j_gene: TRBJ1-2; v_gene: TRBV4-3; abundance: once; CDR3nt: TGCGCCAGCACCCCCACCAGAGACAGGGACTATGGCTACACCTTC; CDR3aa: CASTPTRDRDYGYTF
d_gene: TRBD1; j_gene: TRBJ1-6; v_gene: TRBV27; abundance: few; CDR3nt: TGTGCCAGCAGTCCTCAGACAGGGGGAAATTCACCCCTCCACTTT; CDR3aa: CASSPQTGGNSPLHF
d_gene: .; j_gene: TRBJ2-3; v_gene: TRBV6-2/TRBV6-3; abundance: .; CDR3nt: TGTGCCAGCAGCCACCGAGGGAGCCCAGATACGCAGTATTTT; CDR3aa: CASSHRGSPDTQYF
d_gene: .; j_gene: TRBJ1-2; v_gene: TRBV10-3; abundance: once; CDR3nt: TGTGCCATCACCTCCGACCGAAACTATGGCTACACCTTC; CDR3aa: CAITSDRNYGYTF
d_gene: .; j_gene: TRBJ2-3; v_gene: TRBV5-4; abundance: .; CDR3nt: TGTGCCAGCAGCTTGAGAGATACGCAGTATTTT; CDR3aa: CASSLRDTQYF
d_gene: .; j_gene: TRBJ1-2; v_gene: TRBV5-4; abundance: .; CDR3nt: TGTGCCAGCAGCTTGATGGGACCTACTGGCTACACCTTC; CDR3aa: CASSLMGPTGYTF
d_gene: .; j_gene: TRBJ1-2; v_gene: TRBV12-3/TRBV12-4; abundance: .; CDR3nt: TGTGCCAGCAGTGGGACGTCCTATGGCTACACCTTC; CDR3aa: CASSGTSYGYTF
d_gene: .; j_gene: TRBJ1-6; v_gene: TRBV19; abundance: .; CDR3nt: TGTGCCAGTAGTATCTCAGGGCCCCGTTGGGATTCACCCCTCCACTTT; CDR3aa: CASSISGPRWDSPLHF
d_gene: .; j_gene: TRBJ1-1; v_gene: TRBV10-2; abundance: .; CDR3nt: TGCGCCAGCAGTGAGCTCACTGAAGCTTTCTTT; CDR3aa: CASSELTEAFF
d_gene: .; j_gene: TRBJ1-2; v_gene: TRBV19; abundance: .; CDR3nt: TGTGCCAGTAGTCTTGGGGCTGGATCCAAGGGCTACACCTTC; CDR3aa: CASSLGAGSKGYTF
d_gene: .; j_gene: TRBJ2-1; v_gene: TRBV7-8; abundance: .; CDR3nt: TGTGCCAGCAGCTTAGTTGGCGGGAACAATGAGCAGTTCTTC; CDR3aa: CASSLVGGNNEQFF
d_gene: .; j_gene: TRBJ1-3; v_gene: TRBV7-2; abundance: few; CDR3nt: TGTGCCAGCAGCCGAGACAGCCACTCTGGAAACACCATATATTTT; CDR3aa: CASSRDSHSGNTIYF
d_gene: .; j_gene: TRBJ1-2; v_gene: TRBV6-2/TRBV6-3; abundance: .; CDR3nt: TGTGCCAGCAGTTACTCGGTGGCCCAGAGTGGCTACACCTTC; CDR3aa: CASSYSVAQSGYTF
d_gene: .; j_gene: TRBJ1-1; v_gene: TRBV28; abundance: .; CDR3nt: TGTGCCAGCAGTTCCGAGGGGAGTATAGCTGAAGCTTTCTTT; CDR3aa: CASSSEGSIAEAFF
d_gene: .; j_gene: TRBJ1-6; v_gene: TRBV7-2; abundance: few; CDR3nt: TGTGCCAGCAGCTTAGCGGGAGCAGTGAGTACACCCCTCCACTTT; CDR3aa: CASSLAGAVSTPLHF
d_gene: .; j_gene: TRBJ1-1; v_gene: TRBV6-1; abundance: few; CDR3nt: TGTGCCAGCAGTGAACAGGGGACGGGCACTGAAGCTTTCTTT; CDR3aa: CASSEQGTGTEAFF
d_gene: .; j_gene: TRBJ1-1; v_gene: TRBV6-5; abundance: few; CDR3nt: TGTGCCAGCAGTTCGAGCGCAGGGAGGGGGACTGAAGCTTTCTTT; CDR3aa: CASSSSAGRGTEAFF
d_gene: .; j_gene: TRBJ2-2; v_gene: TRBV6-2/TRBV6-3; abundance: .; CDR3nt: TGTGCCAGCAGTTCCTCCCGGGAGCTGTTTTTT; CDR3aa: CASSSSRELFF
d_gene: .; j_gene: TRBJ1-5; v_gene: TRBV7-2; abundance: .; CDR3nt: TGTGCCAGCAGCTTCCCTGGGGGGACGGAACAGCCCCAGCATTTT; CDR3aa: CASSFPGGTEQPQHF